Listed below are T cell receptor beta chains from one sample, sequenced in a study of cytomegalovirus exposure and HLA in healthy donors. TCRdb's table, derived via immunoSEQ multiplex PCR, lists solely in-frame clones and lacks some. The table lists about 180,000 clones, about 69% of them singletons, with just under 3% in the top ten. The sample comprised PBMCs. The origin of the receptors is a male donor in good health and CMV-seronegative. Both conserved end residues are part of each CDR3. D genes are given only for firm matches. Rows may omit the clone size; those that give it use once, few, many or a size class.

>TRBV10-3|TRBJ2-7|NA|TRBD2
TGTGCCATCAGTAAACTAGCGGCCTCCTACGAGCAGTACTTC
CAISKLAASYEQYF
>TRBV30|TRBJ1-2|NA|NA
TGTGCCTGGAGTCCTAACCGGGTCCTGCCGGCCTATGGCTACACCTTC
CAWSPNRVLPAYGYTF
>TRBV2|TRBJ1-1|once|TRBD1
TGTGCCAGCAGGGAGACAGGGGTTTTGACCACTGAAGCTTTCTTT
CASRETGVLTTEAFF
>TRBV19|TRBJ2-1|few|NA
TGTGCCAGTAGTATATATACAGGGACCTACAATGAGCAGTTCTTC
CASSIYTGTYNEQFF
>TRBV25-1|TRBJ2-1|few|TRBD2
TGTGCCAGCGGGGGACTAGCGGTTGATGGTAATGAGCAGTTCTTC
CASGGLAVDGNEQFF
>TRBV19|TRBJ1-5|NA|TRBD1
TGTGCCAGTAGTATTCGACAGGGGTTTCAGCCCCAGCATTTT
CASSIRQGFQPQHF
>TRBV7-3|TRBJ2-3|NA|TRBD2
TGTGCCAGCAGCTCGGGACTAGCAGTAGATACGCAGTATTTT
CASSSGLAVDTQYF
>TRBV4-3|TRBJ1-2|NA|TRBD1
TGCGCCAGCAGCCAAGACACCCAGGGGGCGCTCGGCTACACCTTC
CASSQDTQGALGYTF
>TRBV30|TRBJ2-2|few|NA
TGTGCCTGGAGCGTCCTCGGGGAGCTGTTTTTT
CAWSVLGELFF
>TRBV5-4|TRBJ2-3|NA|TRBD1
TGTGCCAGCAGCCTCGGGACAGCTACAGATACGCAGTATTTT
CASSLGTATDTQYF
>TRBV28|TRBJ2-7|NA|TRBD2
TGTGCCAGCAGTTTATTAATCGGTAGCGGGAGAACGAACGAGCAGTACTTC
CASSLLIGSGRTNEQYF
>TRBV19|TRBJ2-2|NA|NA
TGTGCCAGTAGTATCCTGAACACCGGGGAGCTGTTTTTT
CASSILNTGELFF
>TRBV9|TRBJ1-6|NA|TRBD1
TGTGCCAGCAGCGAAGACAGGGGGAGCTCACCCCTCCACTTT
CASSEDRGSSPLHF
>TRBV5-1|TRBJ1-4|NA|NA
TGCGCCAGCAGCTTGGTGGCACAACCAACTAATGAAAAACTGTTTTTT
CASSLVAQPTNEKLFF
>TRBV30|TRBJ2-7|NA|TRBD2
TGTGCCTGGAGTTGGCTAGCGGGTACCTACGAGCAGTACTTC
CAWSWLAGTYEQYF
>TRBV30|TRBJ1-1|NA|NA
TGTGCCTGGGCCGGGGGAACTGAAGCTTTCTTT
CAWAGGTEAFF
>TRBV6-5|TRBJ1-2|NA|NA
TGTGCCAGCAGTTACGGGGAGACCTATGGCTACACCTTC
CASSYGETYGYTF
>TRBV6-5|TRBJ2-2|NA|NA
TGTGCCAGCAGTTACTCTGAGGGGGCGGGGACCGGGGAGCTGTTTTTT
CASSYSEGAGTGELFF
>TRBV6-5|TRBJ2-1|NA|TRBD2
TGTGCCAGCAGTCCCCGACTAGCGGGAGGGAATGAGCAGTTCTTC
CASSPRLAGGNEQFF
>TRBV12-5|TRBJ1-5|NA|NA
TGTGCTAGTGGTTTGCGTCCGGACACCCATAGCAATCAGCCCCAGCATTTT
CASGLRPDTHSNQPQHF
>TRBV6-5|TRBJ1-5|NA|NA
TGTGCCAGCAGTTACCACAGGGATCGCAATCAGCCCCAGCATTTT
CASSYHRDRNQPQHF
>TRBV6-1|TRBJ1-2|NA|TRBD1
TGTGCCAGCAGTGAAGGACAGGGCCCAGTCTATGGCTACACCTTC
CASSEGQGPVYGYTF
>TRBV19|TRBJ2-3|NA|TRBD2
TGTGCCAGTAGTACGCCCGGGAGGGATAGCACAGATACGCAGTATTTT
CASSTPGRDSTDTQYF
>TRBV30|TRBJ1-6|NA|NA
TGTGCCTGGAGTACAAATTCACCCCTCCACTTT
CAWSTNSPLHF
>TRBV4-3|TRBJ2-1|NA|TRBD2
TGCGCCAGCAGCCGTGGACTAGCCGACGCCTACAATGAGCAGTTCTTC
CASSRGLADAYNEQFF
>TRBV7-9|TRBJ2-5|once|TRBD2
TGTTCCAGCAGCTCAACGGGGGGTGAGACCCAGTACTTC
CSSSSTGGETQYF
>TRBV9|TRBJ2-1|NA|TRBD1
TGTGCCAGCAGCGTAGTAGGGACAGGGGGCTACAATGAGCAGTTCTTC
CASSVVGTGGYNEQFF
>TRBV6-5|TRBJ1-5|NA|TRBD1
TGTGCCAGCAGTCGACAGGGAATGAGCAATCAGCCCCAGCATTTT
CASSRQGMSNQPQHF
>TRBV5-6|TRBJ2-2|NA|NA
TGTGCCAGCAGCTCGGCCGGGGAGCTGTTTTTT
CASSSAGELFF
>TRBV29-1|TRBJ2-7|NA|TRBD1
TGCAGCTTCCGAGGGACAGGCCGGCGAGGGGAGCAGTACTTC
CSFRGTGRRGEQYF
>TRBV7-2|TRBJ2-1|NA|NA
TGTGCCAGCAGCCCACGGGGGGCGGGGGTATTCAATGAGCAGTTCTTC
CASSPRGAGVFNEQFF
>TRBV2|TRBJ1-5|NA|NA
TGTGCCAGCGACGAGGGGACAACAAGCAATCAGCCCCAGCATTTT
CASDEGTTSNQPQHF
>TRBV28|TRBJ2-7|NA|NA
TGTGCCAGCAGCCCTACCGGGACACTTTACGAGCAGTACTTC
CASSPTGTLYEQYF
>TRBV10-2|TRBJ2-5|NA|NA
TGCGCCAGCAGTGAGCTTCGGGAGACCCAGTACTTC
CASSELRETQYF
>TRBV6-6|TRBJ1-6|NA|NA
TGTGCCAGCAGTTACTCAGGGGGGGGCGGTTCACCCCTCCACTTT
CASSYSGGGGSPLHF
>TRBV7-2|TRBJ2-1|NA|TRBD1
TGTGCCAGCAGCCCCCGACAGGGGGAGAATGAGCAGTTCTTC
CASSPRQGENEQFF